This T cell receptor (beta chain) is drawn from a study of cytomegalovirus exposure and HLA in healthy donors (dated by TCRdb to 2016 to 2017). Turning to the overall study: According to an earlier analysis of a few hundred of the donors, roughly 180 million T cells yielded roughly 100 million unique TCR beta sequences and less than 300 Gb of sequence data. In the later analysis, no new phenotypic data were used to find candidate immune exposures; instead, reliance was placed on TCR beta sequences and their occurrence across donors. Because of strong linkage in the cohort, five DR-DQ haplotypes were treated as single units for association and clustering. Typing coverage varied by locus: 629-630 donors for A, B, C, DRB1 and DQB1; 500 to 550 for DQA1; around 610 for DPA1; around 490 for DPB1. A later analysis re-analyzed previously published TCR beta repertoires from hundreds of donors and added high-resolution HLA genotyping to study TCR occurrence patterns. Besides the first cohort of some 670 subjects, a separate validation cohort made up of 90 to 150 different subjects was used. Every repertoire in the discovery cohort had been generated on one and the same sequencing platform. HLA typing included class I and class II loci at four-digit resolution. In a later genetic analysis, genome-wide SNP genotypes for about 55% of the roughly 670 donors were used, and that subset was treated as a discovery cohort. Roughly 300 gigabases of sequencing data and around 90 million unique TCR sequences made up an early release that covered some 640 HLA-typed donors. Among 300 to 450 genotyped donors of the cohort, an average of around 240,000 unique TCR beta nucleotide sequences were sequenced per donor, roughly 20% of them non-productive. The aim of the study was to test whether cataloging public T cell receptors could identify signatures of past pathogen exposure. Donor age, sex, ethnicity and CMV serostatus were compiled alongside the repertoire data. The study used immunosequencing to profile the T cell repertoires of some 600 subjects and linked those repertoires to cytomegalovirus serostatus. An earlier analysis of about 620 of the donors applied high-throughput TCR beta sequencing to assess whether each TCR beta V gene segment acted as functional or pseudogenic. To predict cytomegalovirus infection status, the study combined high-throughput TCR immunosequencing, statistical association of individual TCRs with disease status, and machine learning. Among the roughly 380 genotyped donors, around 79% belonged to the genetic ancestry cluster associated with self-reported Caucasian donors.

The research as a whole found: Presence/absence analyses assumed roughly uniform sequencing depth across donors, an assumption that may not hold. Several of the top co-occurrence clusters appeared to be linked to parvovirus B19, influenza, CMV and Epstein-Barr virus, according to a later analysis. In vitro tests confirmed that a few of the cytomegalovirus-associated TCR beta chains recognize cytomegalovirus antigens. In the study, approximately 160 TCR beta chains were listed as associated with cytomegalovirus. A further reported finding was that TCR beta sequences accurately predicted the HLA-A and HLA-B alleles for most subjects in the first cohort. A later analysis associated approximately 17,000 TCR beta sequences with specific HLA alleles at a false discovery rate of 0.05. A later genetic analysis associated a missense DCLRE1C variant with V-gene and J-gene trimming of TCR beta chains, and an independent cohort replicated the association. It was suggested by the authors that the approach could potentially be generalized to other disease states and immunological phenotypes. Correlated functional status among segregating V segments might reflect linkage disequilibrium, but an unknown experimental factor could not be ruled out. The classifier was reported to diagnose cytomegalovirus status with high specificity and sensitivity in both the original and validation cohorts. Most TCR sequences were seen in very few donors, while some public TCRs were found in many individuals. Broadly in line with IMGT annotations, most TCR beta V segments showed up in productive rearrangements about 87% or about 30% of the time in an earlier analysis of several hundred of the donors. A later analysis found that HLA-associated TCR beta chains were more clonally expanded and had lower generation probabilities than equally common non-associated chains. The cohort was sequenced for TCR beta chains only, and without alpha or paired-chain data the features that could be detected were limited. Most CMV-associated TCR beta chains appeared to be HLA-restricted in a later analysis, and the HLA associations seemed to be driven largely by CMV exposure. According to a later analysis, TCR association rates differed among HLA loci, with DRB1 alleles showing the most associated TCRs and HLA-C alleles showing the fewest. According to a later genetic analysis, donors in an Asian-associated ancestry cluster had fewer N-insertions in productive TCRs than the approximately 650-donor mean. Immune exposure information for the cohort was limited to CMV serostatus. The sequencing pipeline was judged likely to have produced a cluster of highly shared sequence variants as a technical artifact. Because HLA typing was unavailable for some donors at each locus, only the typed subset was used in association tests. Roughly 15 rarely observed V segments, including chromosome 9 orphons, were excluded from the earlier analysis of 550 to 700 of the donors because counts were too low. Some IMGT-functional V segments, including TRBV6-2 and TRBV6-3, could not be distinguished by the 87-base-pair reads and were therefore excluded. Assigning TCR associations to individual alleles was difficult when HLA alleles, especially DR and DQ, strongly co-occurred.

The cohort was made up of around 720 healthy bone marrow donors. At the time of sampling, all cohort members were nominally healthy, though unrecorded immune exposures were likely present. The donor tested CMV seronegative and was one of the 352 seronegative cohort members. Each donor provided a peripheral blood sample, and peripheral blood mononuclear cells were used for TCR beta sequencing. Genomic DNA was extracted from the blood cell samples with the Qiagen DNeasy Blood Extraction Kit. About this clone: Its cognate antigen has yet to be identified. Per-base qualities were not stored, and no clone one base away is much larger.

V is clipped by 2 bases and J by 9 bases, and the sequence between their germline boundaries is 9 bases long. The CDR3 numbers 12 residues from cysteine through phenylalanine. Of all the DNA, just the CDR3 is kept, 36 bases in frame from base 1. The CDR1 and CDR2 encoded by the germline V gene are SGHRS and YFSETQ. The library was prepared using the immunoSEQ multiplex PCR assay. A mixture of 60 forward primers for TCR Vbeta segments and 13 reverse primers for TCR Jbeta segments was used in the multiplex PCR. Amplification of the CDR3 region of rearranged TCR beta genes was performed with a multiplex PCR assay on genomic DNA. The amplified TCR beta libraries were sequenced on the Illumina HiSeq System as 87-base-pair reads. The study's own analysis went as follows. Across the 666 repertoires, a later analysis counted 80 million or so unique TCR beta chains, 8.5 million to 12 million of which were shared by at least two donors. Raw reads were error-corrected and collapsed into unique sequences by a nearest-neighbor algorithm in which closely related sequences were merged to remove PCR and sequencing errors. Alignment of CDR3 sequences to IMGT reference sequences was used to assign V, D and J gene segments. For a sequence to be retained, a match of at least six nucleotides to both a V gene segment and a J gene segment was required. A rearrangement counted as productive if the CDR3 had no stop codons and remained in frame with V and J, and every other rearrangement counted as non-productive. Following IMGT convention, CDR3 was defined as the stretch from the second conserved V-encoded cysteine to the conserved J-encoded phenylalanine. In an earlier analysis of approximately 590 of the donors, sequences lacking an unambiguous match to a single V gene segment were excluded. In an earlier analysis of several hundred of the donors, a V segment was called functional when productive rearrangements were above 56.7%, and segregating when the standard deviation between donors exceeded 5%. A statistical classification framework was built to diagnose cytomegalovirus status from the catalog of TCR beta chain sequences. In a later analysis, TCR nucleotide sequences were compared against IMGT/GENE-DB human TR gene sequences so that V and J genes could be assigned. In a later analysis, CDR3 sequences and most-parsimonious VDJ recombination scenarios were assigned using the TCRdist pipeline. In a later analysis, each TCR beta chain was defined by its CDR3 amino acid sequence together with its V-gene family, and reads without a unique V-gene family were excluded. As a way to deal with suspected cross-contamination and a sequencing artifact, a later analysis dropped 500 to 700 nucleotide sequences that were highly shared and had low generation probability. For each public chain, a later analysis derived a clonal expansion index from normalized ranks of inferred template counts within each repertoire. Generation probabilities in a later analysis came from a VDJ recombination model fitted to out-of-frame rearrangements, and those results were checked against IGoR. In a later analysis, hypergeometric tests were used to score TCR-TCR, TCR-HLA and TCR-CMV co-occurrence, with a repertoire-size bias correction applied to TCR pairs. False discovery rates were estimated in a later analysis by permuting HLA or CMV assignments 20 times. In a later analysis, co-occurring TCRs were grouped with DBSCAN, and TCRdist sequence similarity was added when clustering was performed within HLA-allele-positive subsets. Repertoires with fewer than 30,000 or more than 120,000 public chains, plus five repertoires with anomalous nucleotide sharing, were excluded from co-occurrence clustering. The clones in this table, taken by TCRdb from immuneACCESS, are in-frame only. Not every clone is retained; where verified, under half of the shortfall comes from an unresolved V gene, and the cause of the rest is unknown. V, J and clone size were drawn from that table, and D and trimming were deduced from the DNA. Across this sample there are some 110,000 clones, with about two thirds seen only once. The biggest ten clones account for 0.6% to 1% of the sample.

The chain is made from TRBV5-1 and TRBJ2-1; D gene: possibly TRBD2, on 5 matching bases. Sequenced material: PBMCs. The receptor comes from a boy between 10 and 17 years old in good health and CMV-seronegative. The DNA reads TGCGCCAGCAGCTTTCCCGAGGGTGAGCAGTTCTTC. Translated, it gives CASSFPEGEQFF.